This T cell receptor beta chain was sequenced during a study of graft-versus-host responses after intestinal transplantation. In the study overall: All recipients were given anti-thymocyte globulin induction, and tacrolimus and steroids were then administered for about three years.

This CDR3 spans 15 amino acids. Germline CDR1 and CDR2: GTSNPN and SVGIG (reference sequence). Trimming cost V 8 bases and J 1 base, with 17 bases left between them. A remark on this clone: Its antigen is unknown.

TCRdb's copy holds only in-frame clones and misses some; the assay was immunoSEQ multiplex PCR. This table has around 130,000 clones, around nine tenths appearing once. V is TRBV30 and J is TRBJ2-2; D might be TRBD1 (6 bases). The input for sequencing was unstimulated CD4+ T cells sorted from spleen or lymph node cells, taken before intestinal transplant. This sequence originates from a human donor who received an intestinal transplant. The CDR3 loop is CARGDIRGNTGELFF. The CDR3 DNA reads TGTGCCAGAGGGGACATACGGGGGAACACCGGGGAGCTGTTTTTT.